The 25 T cell receptor beta chains below were found in one sample sequenced in a study of blood T cells in healthy people across ages (dated by TCRdb to about 2015). The library was generated by 5' RACE. The reads were generated on an Illumina HiSeq 2500. A second PCR of roughly 7 to 11 cycles was performed with a sample-barcoded 5' primer and a J-beta primer mix. Clones were called with MiXCR by TCRdb after fastp trimmed the public reads at Q25, and only in-frame beta chains were retained. Under each unique CDR3 protein, matching rows form one entry showing the most common genes and DNA. The sample yields about 640,000 distinct CDR3 sequences; roughly 58% were counted once. 30% to 40% of the sample belongs to the ten largest clones. Sequencing was carried out using blood. These TCRs come from a man in his sixties in good health.

The chain uses TRBV28 and TRBJ1-5, with D possibly matching TRBD1 (5 bases). Trimming pared 5 bases from V and 4 bases from J, leaving 18 bases between. The CDR3 is 16 residues long. In germline, CDR1 is MDHEN, CDR2 SYDVKM. The CDR3 here is CASSAHDLGGNQPQHF. DNA for the CDR3: TGTGCCAGCAGTGCTCATGATTTGGGGGGGAATCAGCCCCAGCATTTT.

The chain carries TRBV3-1 and TRBJ1-4, with D hard to call. The length of the CDR3 is 14 residues. Germline V gene sequence: CDR1 LGHDT, CDR2 YNNKEL (reference sequence). The V and J ends lost 2 bases and 2 bases respectively, with 6 bases between them. CDR3 sequence reads: CASSQRVTNEKLFF. CDR3 nucleotides: TGTGCCAGCAGCCAACGGGTTACTAATGAAAAACTGTTTTTT.

CDR3 coding DNA: TGCAGCGTTGAGTGGGGGGGAGACACTGAAGCTTTCTTT. It codes for CSVEWGGDTEAFF. This chain links TRBV29-1 with TRBJ1-1, with D tentatively TRBD1 (5 bases). This CDR3 comprises 13 residues. V was cut by 3 bases and J by 3 bases, with 11 bases left in between. Germline loops: CDR1 SQVTM, CDR2 ANQGSEA.

The CDR3 here is CASSLAGTVNQETQYF. CDR3 DNA: TGCGCCAGCAGCTTGGCCGGGACAGTAAACCAAGAGACCCAGTACTTC. The chain has TRBV5-1 and TRBJ2-5; 7 nucleotides align to TRBD1. The germline V gene encodes CDR1 SGHRS and CDR2 YFSETQ. The CDR3 is 16 residues long. J gave up 0 bases and V 0 bases, and 5 bases lay outside the gene matches. Supplemented by reference TRBV5-1 and TRBJ2-5, the full variable domain reads KAGVTQTPRYLIKTRGQQVTLSCSPISGHRSVSWYQQTPGQGLQFLFEYFSETQRNKGNFPGRFSGRQFSNSRSEMNVSTLELGDSALYLCASSLAGTVNQETQYFGPGTRLLVL.

V gene TRBV12-3 or TRBV12-4 combines with J gene TRBJ2-1, with a weak D call TRBD2 (5 bases). The V gene lost 6 bases and the J gene lost 2 bases, with 14 bases spanning the gap. CDR3 length: 15 amino acids. The CDR3 nucleotides read TGTGCCAGCAGACCCCCAGGAGGTGCCTACAATGAGCAGTTCTTC. This translates into CASRPPGGAYNEQFF.

This chain connects TRBV25-1 to TRBJ2-5; weak D call: TRBD2 (6 bases). The CDR3 spans 14 residues. CDR1 is MGHDK and CDR2 is SYGVNS in the germline V gene. Trimming cost V 6 bases and J 5 bases, with 16 bases left between them. CDR3 residues: CASSVTGDGETQYF. CDR3 bases: TGTGCCAGCAGCGTAACGGGGGATGGGGAGACCCAGTACTTC.

In this sample, this clonotype turned up a few times. As DNA, the CDR3 is TGTGCCAGCAGCTTAGTGACTAGCGGGAGCTCCTACAATGAGCAGTTCTTC. Protein sequence: CASSLVTSGSSYNEQFF. The chain recombines TRBV11-2 with TRBJ2-1, with 12 positions matching TRBD2. Trimming at V came to 1 base and at J to 0 bases, leaving 1 base not matched to a gene. From germline, CDR1 is SGHAT and CDR2 FQNNGV. CDR3 length equals 17 residues. Together with reference TRBV11-2 and TRBJ2-1, the CDR3 gives the full variable domain: EAGVAQSPRYKIIEKRQSVAFWCNPISGHATLYWYQQILGQGPKLLIQFQNNGVVDDSQLPKDRFSAERLKGVDSTLKIQPAKLEDSAVYLCASSLVTSGSSYNEQFFGPGTRLTVL.

This clonotype was seen a few times. The chain combines TRBV12-3 or TRBV12-4 with TRBJ1-4; D is perhaps TRBD1 (6 bases). Trimming stripped 5 bases from V and 8 bases from J, with 18 bases between. The CDR3 length is 15 residues. This CDR3 reads CASSLARGAGEKLFF. The CDR3 region has the DNA TGTGCCAGCAGTCTCGCCCGGGGGGCGGGGGAAAAACTGTTTTTT.

This clonotype was recorded a few times. The gene calls are TRBV20-1 and TRBJ2-7; TRBD2 matches 9 bases. The J segment lost 3 bases and the V segment lost 3 bases, leaving 12 bases of the junction unmatched. Germline CDR1 reads DFQATT; CDR2 reads SNEGSKA (reference sequence). The length of the CDR3 is 16 residues. The CDR3 DNA follows: TGCAGTGCTAGCCCGACCGGGACTAGCTTTTTCTACGAGCAGTACTTC. Amino acids: CSASPTGTSFFYEQYF.

This clonotype appeared once. The genes are TRBV7-2 and TRBJ1-2; 8 nucleotides match TRBD1. The CDR3 loop spans 14 amino acids. Germline CDR1 reads SGHTA; CDR2 reads FQGNSA. The ends lost 5 bases at V and 7 bases at J; junction bases unmatched: 9. The CDR3 loop reads CASSRDRGGGGYTF. The CDR3 DNA reads as TGTGCCAGCAGCCGAGACAGGGGTGGAGGTGGCTACACCTTC.

This chain connects TRBV18 to TRBJ2-5, with 7 positions matching TRBD2. There are 15 residues in the CDR3. Germline V gene data show CDR1 as KGHSH and CDR2 as LQKENI. Trimming cost V 6 bases and J 2 bases; bases outside gene matches: 9. This CDR3 is CASSLPGGRQETQYF. Here the CDR3 DNA reads TGTGCCAGCTCCTTGCCGGGGGGTCGACAAGAGACCCAGTACTTC.

This chain joins TRBV15 and TRBJ2-5, with D possibly being TRBD2 (5 bases). The germline V gene has CDR1 LNHNV and CDR2 YYDKDF (reference sequence). The ends were cut back, 0 bases at V and 10 bases at J, with 12 bases in the middle. This CDR3 has 13 amino acids. CDR3 in amino acids: CATSRDTREGQYF. The DNA of the CDR3 is TGTGCCACCAGCAGAGATACCCGGGAAGGCCAGTACTTC.

V usage is TRBV25-1 and J usage is TRBJ1-6, with D perhaps matching TRBD1 (5 bases). Trimming shortened V by 3 bases and J by 10 bases, and 13 bases separated the two germline ends. Per germline, CDR1 MGHDK and CDR2 SYGVNS. This CDR3 is built from 14 residues. CDR3 sequence reads: CASSDEGLGSPLHF. CDR3 coding DNA: TGTGCCAGCAGTGACGAGGGACTTGGCTCACCCCTCCACTTT. Using reference TRBV25-1 and TRBJ1-6 for the parts outside the CDR3, the full variable domain is EADIYQTPRYLVIGTGKKITLECSQTMGHDKMYWYQQDPGMELHLIHYSYGVNSTEKGDLSSESTVSRIRTEHFPLTLESARPSHTSQYLCASSDEGLGSPLHFGNGTRLTVT.

This sequence joins TRBV29-1 and TRBJ2-3; 9 nucleotides match TRBD1. The CDR3 sequence is 14 residues long. The V segment lost 2 bases and the J segment 1 base; nucleotides outside the gene matches: 1. Germline V gene data show CDR1 as SQVTM and CDR2 as ANQGSEA. CDR3 region: CSVERTGGTDTQYF. For the CDR3, the DNA is TGCAGCGTTGAACGGACAGGGGGCACAGATACGCAGTATTTT.

The gene calls are TRBV27 and TRBJ2-5, with 9 nucleotides matching TRBD1. CDR3 length: 17 residues. J gave up 5 bases and V 6 bases, and 16 bases lay outside the gene matches. CDR1 and CDR2 (germline): MNHEY, SMNVEV (reference sequence). CDR3 protein: CASSPYGQGTMMETQYF. For the CDR3, the DNA is TGTGCCAGCAGCCCATACGGACAGGGGACGATGATGGAGACCCAGTACTTC.

This clonotype appeared a single time. The rearrangement links TRBV5-6 to TRBJ2-5, with 8 nucleotides matching TRBD1. TRBJ2-7 explains the end of the DNA better; the J call may be wrong. The CDR3 totals 14 residues. The germline V gene encodes CDR1 SGHDT and CDR2 YYEEEE. The CDR3 loop reads CASSPRTGMYEQYF. CDR3 DNA: TGTGCCAGCAGCCCGCGGACAGGGATGTACGAGCAGTACTTC.

This chain links TRBV2 with TRBJ1-2; no firm D call. The CDR3 is made up of 14 amino acids. The V end was cut by 9 bases, the J end by 8 bases, with 22 bases between. CDR1 SNHLY and CDR2 FYNNEI come from the germline V gene. The CDR3 region has the DNA TGTGCCAGTACCGGGAGTAATTATCGCGGGGGCTACACCTTC. Translation gives CASTGSNYRGGYTF. Full variable domain (remainder filled in from reference TRBV2 and TRBJ1-2): EPEVTQTPSHQVTQMGQEVILRCVPISNHLYFYWYRQILGQKVEFLVSFYNNEISEKSEIFDDQFSVERPDGSNFTLKIRSTKLEDSAMYFCASTGSNYRGGYTFGSGTRLTVV.

The V and J genes are TRBV20-1 and TRBJ2-1, with 8 positions matching TRBD2. Germline V CDR1 and CDR2: DFQATT, SNEGSKA (reference sequence). The CDR3 contains 12 residues. V gave up 3 bases and J gave up 12 bases; unmatched junction bases: 7. The CDR3 protein is CSARSRGGPQFF. For the CDR3, the DNA is TGCAGTGCTAGGAGCCGGGGGGGCCCGCAGTTCTTC.

CDR3 region: CASSPRDRGPEQYF. DNA of the CDR3: TGTGCCAGCAGCCCAAGGGACAGGGGGCCCGAGCAGTACTTC. The J gene is TRBJ2-7, the V gene TRBV5-5, with 12 bases fitting TRBD1. There are 14 residues in the CDR3. The germline V gene encodes CDR1 SGHKS and CDR2 YYEKEE (reference sequence). The junction had 5 bases not matched to a gene; V was cut back by 4 bases and J by 6 bases.

The chain links TRBV28 to TRBJ2-4, with D maybe TRBD1 (5 bases). V was clipped by 2 bases and J by 2 bases, with 7 bases between them. This CDR3 is 14 amino acids long. Germline lookup yields CDR1 MDHEN and CDR2 SYDVKM. The CDR3 DNA reads TGTGCCAGCAGTTTAACAGGAACCAAAAACATTCAGTACTTC. This sequence encodes CASSLTGTKNIQYF.

The chain uses TRBV10-2 and TRBJ1-1; no clear D. Trimming stripped 5 bases from V and 1 base from J, with 8 bases between. The CDR3 spans 13 residues. From germline, CDR1 is WSHSY and CDR2 SAAADI. For the CDR3, the DNA is TGCGCCAGCAGTCCAGAGAGGAACACTGAAGCTTTCTTT. Translating gives CASSPERNTEAFF.

The J gene is TRBJ2-7, the V gene TRBV4-1; TRBD1 is a possible D gene (6 bases). The J call may be incorrect, as the DNA end agrees better with TRBJ2-5. The germline CDR1 and CDR2 sequences are MGHRA and YSYEKL. The CDR3 totals 15 residues. CDR3 amino acids: CASSQTSGVGETQYF. The CDR3 DNA reads TGCGCCAGCAGCCAAACCTCAGGGGTGGGAGAGACCCAGTACTTC.

This clonotype occurred a few times. V is TRBV4-2 and J is TRBJ1-1; D call uncertain. Per the germline V gene, CDR1 is LGHNA and CDR2 is YNFKEQ. The CDR3 runs to 13 residues. Trimming removed 0 bases at V and 10 bases at J, with 12 bases between. The CDR3 protein is CASSQESGVLAFF. The CDR3 coding sequence is TGTGCCAGCAGCCAAGAATCCGGAGTTCTAGCTTTCTTT.

The V and J genes are TRBV5-1 and TRBJ2-7; either TRBD1 or TRBD2 may supply D (5 bases each). The germline gives CDR1 SGHRS, CDR2 YFSETQ. Trimming took 0 bases from V and 6 from J, leaving 13 bases between them. The CDR3 runs to 14 residues. This CDR3 reads CASSLGTPRGEQYF. CDR3 nucleotides: TGCGCCAGCAGCTTGGGGACTCCGAGGGGCGAGCAGTACTTC. Drawing the rest from reference TRBV5-1 and TRBJ2-7, the complete variable domain is KAGVTQTPRYLIKTRGQQVTLSCSPISGHRSVSWYQQTPGQGLQFLFEYFSETQRNKGNFPGRFSGRQFSNSRSEMNVSTLELGDSALYLCASSLGTPRGEQYFGPGTRLTVT.

The chain employs TRBV12-3 or TRBV12-4 and TRBJ2-3, with D maybe TRBD2 (5 bases). Trimming stripped 8 bases from V and 5 bases from J, with 20 bases between. The CDR3 loop spans 15 amino acids. CDR3 coding DNA: TGTGCCAGCTATACCCTCGGGGTGTGCGGAGATACGCAGTATTTT. It translates to CASYTLGVCGDTQYF.